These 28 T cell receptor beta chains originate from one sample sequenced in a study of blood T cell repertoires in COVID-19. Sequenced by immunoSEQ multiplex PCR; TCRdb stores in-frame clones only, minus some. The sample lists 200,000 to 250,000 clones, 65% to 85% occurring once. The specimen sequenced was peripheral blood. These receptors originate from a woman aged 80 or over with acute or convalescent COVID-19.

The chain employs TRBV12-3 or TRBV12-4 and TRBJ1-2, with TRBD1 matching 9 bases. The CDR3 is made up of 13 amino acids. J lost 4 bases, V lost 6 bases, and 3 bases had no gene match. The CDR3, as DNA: TGTGCCAGCAGGACAGGGGGGTTCTATGGCTACACCTTC. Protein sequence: CASRTGGFYGYTF.

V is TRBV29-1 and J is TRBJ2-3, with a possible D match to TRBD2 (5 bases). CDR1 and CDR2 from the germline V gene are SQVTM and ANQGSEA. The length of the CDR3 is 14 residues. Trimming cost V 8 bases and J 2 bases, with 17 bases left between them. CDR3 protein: CSTQEAVATDTQYF. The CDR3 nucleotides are TGCAGCACCCAAGAAGCGGTCGCCACAGATACGCAGTATTTT.

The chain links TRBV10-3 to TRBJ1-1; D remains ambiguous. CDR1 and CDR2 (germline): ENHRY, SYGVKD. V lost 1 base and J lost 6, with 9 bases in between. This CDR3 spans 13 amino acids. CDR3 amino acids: CAISEYLGAEAFF. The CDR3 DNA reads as TGTGCCATCAGTGAGTATTTGGGAGCTGAAGCTTTCTTT.

The CDR3 region is CASSQGTVHGNTIYF. CDR3 nucleotide sequence: TGTGCCAGCAGCCAAGGGACAGTTCATGGAAACACCATATATTTT. This chain links TRBV3-1 (or the pseudogene TRBV3-2) with TRBJ1-3, with D maybe TRBD1 (6 bases). Per germline, CDR1 LGHDT and CDR2 YNNKEL (reference sequence). This CDR3 comprises 15 residues. V lost 1 base to trimming and J lost 3 bases, with 10 bases between them.

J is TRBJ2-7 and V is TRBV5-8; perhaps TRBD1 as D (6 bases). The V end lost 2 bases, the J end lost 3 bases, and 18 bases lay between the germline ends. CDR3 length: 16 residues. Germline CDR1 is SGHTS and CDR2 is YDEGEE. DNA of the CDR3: TGTGCCAGCAGCTTACCGGGCCAGGGGATTTACTACGAGCAGTACTTC. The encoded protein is CASSLPGQGIYYEQYF. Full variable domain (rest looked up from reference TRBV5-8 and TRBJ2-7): EAGVTQSPTHLIKTRGQQATLRCSPISGHTSVYWYQQALGLGLQFLLWYDEGEERNRGNFPPRFSGRQFPNYSSELNVNALELEDSALYLCASSLPGQGIYYEQYFGPGTRLTVT.

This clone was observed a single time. The CDR3 bases are TGTGCCAGCAGTATAGCGGCAGTCGCAGATACGCAGTATTTT. Its translation: CASSIAAVADTQYF. This chain uses TRBV11-3 with TRBJ2-3; D possibly corresponds to TRBD2 (6 bases). Trimming pared 6 bases from V and 4 bases from J, leaving 14 bases between. This CDR3 spans 14 amino acids. Germline CDR1 reads SGHNT; CDR2 reads YENEEA.

The CDR3 DNA follows: TGTGCCAGCAGAGGAGCGGGGGTCGGCGAGCAGTACTTC. Translated, it gives CASRGAGVGEQYF. The chain joins TRBV12-3 or TRBV12-4 to TRBJ2-7, with 8 nucleotides matching TRBD2. The J segment lost 6 bases and the V segment lost 6 bases, leaving 7 bases of the junction unmatched. CDR3 length: 13 amino acids.

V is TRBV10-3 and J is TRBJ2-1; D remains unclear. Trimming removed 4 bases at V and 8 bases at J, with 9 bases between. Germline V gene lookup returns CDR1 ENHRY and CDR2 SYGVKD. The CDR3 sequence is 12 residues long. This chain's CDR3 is CAISVASDEQFF. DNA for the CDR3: TGTGCCATCAGTGTGGCGAGCGATGAGCAGTTCTTC.

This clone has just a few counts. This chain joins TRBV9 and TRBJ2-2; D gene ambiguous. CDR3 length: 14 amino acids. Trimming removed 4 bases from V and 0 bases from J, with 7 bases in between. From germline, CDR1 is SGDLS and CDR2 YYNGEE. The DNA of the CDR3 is TGTGCCAGCAGCCAACACCCGAACACCGGGGAGCTGTTTTTT. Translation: CASSQHPNTGELFF.

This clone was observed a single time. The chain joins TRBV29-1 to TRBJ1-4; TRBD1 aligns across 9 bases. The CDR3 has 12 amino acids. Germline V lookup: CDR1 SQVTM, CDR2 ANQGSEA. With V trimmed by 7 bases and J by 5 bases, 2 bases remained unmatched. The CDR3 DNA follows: TGCAGCGGGGGGACAGGGAATGAAAAACTGTTTTTT. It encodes CSGGTGNEKLFF. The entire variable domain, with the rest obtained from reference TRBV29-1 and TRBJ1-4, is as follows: SAVISQKPSRDICQRGTSLTIQCQVDSQVTMMFWYRQQPGQSLTLIATANQGSEATYESGFVIDKFPISRPNLTFSTLTVSNMSPEDSSIYLCSGGTGNEKLFFGSGTQLSVL.

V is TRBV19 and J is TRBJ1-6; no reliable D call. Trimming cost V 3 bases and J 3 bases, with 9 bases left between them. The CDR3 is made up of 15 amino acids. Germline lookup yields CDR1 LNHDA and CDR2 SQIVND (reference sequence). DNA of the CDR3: TGTGCCAGTAGTATTTTTCGGGTCTATAATTCACCCCTCCACTTT. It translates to CASSIFRVYNSPLHF.

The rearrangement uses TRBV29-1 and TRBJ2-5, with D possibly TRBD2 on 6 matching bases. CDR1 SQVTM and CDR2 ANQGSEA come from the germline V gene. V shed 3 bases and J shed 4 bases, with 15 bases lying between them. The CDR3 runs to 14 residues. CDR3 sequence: CSVEGGGRGETQYF. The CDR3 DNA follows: TGCAGCGTTGAGGGGGGAGGCCGAGGAGAGACCCAGTACTTC.

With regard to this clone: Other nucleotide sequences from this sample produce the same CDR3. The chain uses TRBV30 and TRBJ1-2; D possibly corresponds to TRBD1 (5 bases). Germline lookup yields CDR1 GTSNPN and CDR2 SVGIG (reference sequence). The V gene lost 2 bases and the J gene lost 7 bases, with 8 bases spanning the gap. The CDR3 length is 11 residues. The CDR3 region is CAWSPGGGYTF. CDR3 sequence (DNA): TGTGCCTGGAGTCCCGGGGGTGGCTACACCTTC.

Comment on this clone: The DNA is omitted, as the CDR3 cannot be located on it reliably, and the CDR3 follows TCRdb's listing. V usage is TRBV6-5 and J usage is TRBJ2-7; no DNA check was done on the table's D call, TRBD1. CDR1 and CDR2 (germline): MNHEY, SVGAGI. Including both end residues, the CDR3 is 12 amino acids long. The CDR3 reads CASILDRVEQYF.

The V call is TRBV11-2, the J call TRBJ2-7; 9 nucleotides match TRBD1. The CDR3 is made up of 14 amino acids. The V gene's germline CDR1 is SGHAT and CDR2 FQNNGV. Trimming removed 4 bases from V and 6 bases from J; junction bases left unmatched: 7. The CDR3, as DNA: TGTGCCAGCAGCTGGAGGACAGGGGTGGTCGAGCAGTACTTC. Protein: CASSWRTGVVEQYF.

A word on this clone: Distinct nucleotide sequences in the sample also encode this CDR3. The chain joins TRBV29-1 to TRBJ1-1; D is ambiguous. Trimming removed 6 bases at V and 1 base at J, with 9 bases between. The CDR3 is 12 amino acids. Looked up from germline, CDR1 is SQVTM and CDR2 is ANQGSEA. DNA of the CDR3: TGCAGCGTCGCTACAGCGAACACTGAAGCTTTCTTT. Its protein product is CSVATANTEAFF.

CDR3 region: CASSLRGSYGYTF. The CDR3 DNA sequence: TGTGCCAGCAGCTTGCGGGGAAGCTATGGCTACACCTTC. V usage is TRBV7-9 and J usage is TRBJ1-2; D is uncertain. The ends were cut back, 3 bases at V and 4 bases at J, with 9 bases in the middle. Germline V gene sequence: CDR1 SEHNR, CDR2 FQNEAQ (reference sequence). The CDR3 is 13 residues long.

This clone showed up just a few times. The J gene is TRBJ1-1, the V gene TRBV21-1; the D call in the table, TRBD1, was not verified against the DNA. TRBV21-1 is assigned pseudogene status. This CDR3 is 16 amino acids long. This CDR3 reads CASRRDRDFMNTEAFF. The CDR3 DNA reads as TGTGCCAGCAGGAGGGACAGGGATTTTATGAACACTGAAGCTTTCTTT.

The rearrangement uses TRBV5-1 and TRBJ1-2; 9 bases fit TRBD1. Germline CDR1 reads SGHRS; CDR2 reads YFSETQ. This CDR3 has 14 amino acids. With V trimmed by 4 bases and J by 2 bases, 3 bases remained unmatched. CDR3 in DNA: TGCGCCAGCAGCCTGGACAGGGGAAACTATGGCTACACCTTC. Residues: CASSLDRGNYGYTF.

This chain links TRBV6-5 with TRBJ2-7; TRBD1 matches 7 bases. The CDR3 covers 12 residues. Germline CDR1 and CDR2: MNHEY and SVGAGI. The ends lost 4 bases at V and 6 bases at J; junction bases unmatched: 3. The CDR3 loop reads CASSSQGTEQYF. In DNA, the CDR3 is TGTGCCAGCAGTTCACAGGGGACCGAGCAGTACTTC.

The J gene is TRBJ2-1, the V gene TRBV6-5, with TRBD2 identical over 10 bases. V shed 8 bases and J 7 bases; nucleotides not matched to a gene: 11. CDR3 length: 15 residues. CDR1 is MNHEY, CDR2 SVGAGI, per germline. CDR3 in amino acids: CASGREREGWNEQFF. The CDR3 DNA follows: TGTGCCAGCGGAAGGGAGCGGGAGGGTTGGAATGAGCAGTTCTTC.

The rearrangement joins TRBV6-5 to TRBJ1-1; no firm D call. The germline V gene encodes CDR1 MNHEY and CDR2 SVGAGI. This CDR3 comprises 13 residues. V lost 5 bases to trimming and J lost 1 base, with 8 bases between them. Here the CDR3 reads CASSTSQNTEAFF. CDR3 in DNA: TGTGCCAGCAGTACTTCCCAGAACACTGAAGCTTTCTTT.

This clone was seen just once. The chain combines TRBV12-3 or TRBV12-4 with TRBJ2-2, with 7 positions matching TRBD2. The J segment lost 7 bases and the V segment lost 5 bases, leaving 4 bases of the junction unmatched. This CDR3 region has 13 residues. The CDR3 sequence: CASSPAGVGELFF. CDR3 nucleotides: TGTGCCAGCAGTCCGGCGGGGGTCGGGGAGCTGTTTTTT.

CDR3 bases: TGTGCCTCTACGGGGGGCCCGGCGGAGACCCAGTACTTC. Its translation: CASTGGPAETQYF. The chain joins TRBV10-3 to TRBJ2-5; maybe TRBD2 (7 bases). From germline, CDR1 is ENHRY and CDR2 SYGVKD. The CDR3 has 13 amino acids. The V gene lost 11 bases and the J gene lost 5 bases, with 18 bases spanning the gap.

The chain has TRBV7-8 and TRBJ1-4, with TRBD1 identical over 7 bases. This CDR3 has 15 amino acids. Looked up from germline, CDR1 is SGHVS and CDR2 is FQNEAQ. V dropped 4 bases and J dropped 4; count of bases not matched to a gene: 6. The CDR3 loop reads CASSSQGVVNEKLFF. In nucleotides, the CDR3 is TGTGCCAGCAGCTCCCAGGGGGTGGTTAATGAAAAACTGTTTTTT.

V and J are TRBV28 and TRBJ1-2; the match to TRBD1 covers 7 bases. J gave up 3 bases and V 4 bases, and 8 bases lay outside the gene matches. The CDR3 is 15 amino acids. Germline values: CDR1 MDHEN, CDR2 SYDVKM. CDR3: CASSSGDRDHYGYTF. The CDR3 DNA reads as TGTGCCAGCAGTTCGGGAGACAGGGATCACTATGGCTACACCTTC.

Here the CDR3 reads CASSRGQGGEKLFF. In DNA form, the CDR3 reads TGTGCCAGCAGCCGAGGACAGGGAGGGGAAAAACTGTTTTTT. The chain employs TRBV5-6 and TRBJ1-4; TRBD1 aligns across 8 bases. Germline CDR1 SGHDT, CDR2 YYEEEE. The trim removed 4 bases at V and 8 bases at J, leaving 7 bases unmatched. The CDR3 consists of 14 residues.

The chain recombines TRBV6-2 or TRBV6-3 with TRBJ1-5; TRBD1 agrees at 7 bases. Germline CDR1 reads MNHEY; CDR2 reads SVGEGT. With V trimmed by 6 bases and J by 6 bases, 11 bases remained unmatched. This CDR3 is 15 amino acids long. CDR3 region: CASSNRQGGSQPQHF. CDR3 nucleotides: TGTGCCAGCAGCAATCGACAGGGAGGCAGTCAGCCCCAGCATTTT.